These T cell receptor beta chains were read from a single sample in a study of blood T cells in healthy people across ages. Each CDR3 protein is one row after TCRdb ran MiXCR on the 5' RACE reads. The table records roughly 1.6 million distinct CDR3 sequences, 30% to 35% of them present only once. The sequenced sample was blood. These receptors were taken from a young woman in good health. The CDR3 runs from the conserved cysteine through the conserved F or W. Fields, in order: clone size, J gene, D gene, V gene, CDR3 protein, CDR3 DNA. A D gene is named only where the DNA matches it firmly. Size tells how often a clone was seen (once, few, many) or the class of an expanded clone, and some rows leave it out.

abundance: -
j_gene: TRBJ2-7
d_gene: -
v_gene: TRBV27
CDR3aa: CASSQTYNEQYF
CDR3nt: TGTGCCAGCAGTCAAACTTACAATGAGCAGTACTTC

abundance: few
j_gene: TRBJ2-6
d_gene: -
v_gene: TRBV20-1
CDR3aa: CSAPGPGANVLTF
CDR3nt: TGCAGTGCGCCAGGGCCTGGGGCCAACGTCCTGACTTTC

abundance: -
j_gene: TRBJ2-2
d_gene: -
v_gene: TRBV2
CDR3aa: CASSDERTGELFF
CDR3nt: TGTGCCAGCAGTGATGAGAGGACCGGGGAGCTGTTTTTT

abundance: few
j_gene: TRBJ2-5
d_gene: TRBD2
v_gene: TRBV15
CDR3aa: CATTNSGSLQETQYF
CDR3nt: TGTGCCACCACGAATAGCGGGAGTCTCCAAGAGACCCAGTACTTC

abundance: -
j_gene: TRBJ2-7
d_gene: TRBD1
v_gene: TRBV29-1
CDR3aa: CSVGQGGSEQYF
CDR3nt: TGCAGCGTGGGACAGGGTGGATCCGAGCAGTACTTC

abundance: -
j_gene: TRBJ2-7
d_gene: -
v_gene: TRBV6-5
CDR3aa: CASRSVGGDEQYF
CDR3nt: TGTGCCAGCAGGTCCGTGGGGGGCGACGAGCAGTACTTC

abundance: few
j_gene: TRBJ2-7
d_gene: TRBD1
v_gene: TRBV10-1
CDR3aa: CASSLMDRGEQYF
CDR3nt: TGCGCCAGCAGTCTAATGGACAGGGGCGAGCAGTACTTC

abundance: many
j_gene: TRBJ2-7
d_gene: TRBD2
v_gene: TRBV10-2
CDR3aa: CASREGMTNEQYF
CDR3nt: TGCGCCAGCCGGGAGGGTATGACAAACGAGCAGTACTTC

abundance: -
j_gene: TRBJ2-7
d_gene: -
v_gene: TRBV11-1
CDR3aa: CASSHSYSPYEQYF
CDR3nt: TGTGCCAGCAGTCACAGTTACTCCCCCTACGAGCAGTACTTC

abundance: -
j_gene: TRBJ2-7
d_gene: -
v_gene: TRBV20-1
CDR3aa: CSARVIGGIEQYF
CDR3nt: TGCAGTGCTAGAGTAATTGGGGGGATCGAGCAGTACTTC

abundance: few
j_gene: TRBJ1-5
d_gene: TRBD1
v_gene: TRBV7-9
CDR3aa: CASSFHGQGVDQPQHF
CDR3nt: TGTGCCAGCAGCTTCCATGGACAGGGAGTGGATCAGCCCCAGCATTTT

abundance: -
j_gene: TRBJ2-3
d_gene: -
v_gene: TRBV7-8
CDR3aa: CASSPPFRGPPTQYF
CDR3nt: TGTGCCAGCAGCCCCCCGTTTAGGGGCCCTCCTACGCAGTATTTT

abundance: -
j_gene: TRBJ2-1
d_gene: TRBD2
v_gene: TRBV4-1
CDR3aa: CASSHYVPAGGSYNEQFF
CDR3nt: TGCGCCAGCAGCCATTACGTTCCTGCGGGAGGCTCCTACAATGAGCAGTTCTTC

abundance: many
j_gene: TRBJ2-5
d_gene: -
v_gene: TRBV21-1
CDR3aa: CASSRFTRPLLREQYF
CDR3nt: TGTGCCAGCAGCAGATTTACTAGACCCCTACTACGGGAGCAGTACTTC

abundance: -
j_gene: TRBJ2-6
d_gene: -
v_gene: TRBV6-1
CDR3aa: CASSEFGGSGANVLTF
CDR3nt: TGTGCCAGCAGTGAATTTGGGGGCTCTGGGGCCAACGTCCTGACTTTC

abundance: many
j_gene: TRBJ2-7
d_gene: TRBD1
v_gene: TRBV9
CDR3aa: CASSEGQGGYEQYF
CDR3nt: TGTGCCAGCAGCGAGGGACAGGGGGGGTACGAGCAGTACTTC

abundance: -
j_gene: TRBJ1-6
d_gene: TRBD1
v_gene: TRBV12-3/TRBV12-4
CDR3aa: CASRGTGGHSPLHF
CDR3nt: TGTGCCAGCAGAGGGACAGGGGGGCATTCACCCCTCCACTTT

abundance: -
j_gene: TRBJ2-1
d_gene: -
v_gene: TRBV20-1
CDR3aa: CSARISSAEQFF
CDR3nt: TGCAGTGCTAGGATATCTAGCGCTGAGCAGTTCTTC

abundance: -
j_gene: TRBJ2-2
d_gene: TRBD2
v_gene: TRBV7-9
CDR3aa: CASRPQREGDTGELFF
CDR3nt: TGTGCCAGCAGACCTCAGCGGGAGGGGGACACCGGGGAGCTGTTTTTT

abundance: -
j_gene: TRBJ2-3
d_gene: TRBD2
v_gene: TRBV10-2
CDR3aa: CASRSELAGTDTQYF
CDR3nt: TGCGCCAGCAGATCGGAACTAGCGGGCACAGATACGCAGTATTTT

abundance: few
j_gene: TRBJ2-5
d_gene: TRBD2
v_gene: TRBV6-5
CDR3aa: CASSWRGGPQETQYF
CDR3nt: TGTGCCAGCAGTTGGCGGGGGGGCCCTCAAGAGACCCAGTACTTC

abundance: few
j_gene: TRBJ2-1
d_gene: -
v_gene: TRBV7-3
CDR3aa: CASSPLRPRGSYNEQFF
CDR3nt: TGTGCCAGCAGCCCCCTCCGCCCCCGAGGCTCCTACAATGAGCAGTTCTTC

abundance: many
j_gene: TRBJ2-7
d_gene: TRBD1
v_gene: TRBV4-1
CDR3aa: CASSRIWDRGGEQYF
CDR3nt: TGCGCCAGCAGCCGAATTTGGGACAGGGGTGGCGAGCAGTACTTC